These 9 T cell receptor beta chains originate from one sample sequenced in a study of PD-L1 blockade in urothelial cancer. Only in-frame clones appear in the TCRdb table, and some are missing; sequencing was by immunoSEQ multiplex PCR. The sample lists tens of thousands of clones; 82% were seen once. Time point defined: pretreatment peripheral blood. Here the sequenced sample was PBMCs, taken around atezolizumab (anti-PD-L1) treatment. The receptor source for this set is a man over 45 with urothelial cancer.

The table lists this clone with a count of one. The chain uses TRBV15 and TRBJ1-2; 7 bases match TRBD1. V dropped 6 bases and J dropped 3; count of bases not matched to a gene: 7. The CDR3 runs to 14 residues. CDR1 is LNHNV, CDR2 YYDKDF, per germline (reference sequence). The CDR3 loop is CATSPTGLHYGYTF. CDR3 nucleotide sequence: TGTGCCACCAGTCCGACAGGGTTACACTATGGCTACACCTTC.

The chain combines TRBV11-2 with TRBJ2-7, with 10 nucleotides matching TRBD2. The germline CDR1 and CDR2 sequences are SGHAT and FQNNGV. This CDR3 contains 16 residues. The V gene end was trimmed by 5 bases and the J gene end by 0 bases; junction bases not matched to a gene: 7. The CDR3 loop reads CASSPRTSGSSYEQYF. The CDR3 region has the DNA TGTGCCAGCAGCCCCCGGACTAGCGGTAGCTCCTACGAGCAGTACTTC.

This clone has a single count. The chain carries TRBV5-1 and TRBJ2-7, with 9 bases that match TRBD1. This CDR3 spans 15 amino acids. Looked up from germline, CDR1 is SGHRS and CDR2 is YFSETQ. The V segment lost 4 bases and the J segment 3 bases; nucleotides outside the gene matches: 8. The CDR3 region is CASSPTGTGIYEQYF. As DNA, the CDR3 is TGCGCCAGCAGCCCCACCGGGACAGGGATCTACGAGCAGTACTTC.

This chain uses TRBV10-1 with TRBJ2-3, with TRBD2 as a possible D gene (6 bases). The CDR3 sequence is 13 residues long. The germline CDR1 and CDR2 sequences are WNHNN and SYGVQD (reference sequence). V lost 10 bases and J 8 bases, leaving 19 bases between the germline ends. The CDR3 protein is CATGDSRRGTQYF. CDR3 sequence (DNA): TGCGCCACCGGGGACTCCCGACGAGGTACGCAGTATTTT.

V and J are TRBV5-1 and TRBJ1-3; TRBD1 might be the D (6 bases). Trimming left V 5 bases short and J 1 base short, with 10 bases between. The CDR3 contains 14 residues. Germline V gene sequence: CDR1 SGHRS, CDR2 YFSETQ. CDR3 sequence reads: CASSPGQSGNTIYF. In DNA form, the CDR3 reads TGCGCCAGCAGTCCCGGACAGTCTGGAAACACCATATATTTT.

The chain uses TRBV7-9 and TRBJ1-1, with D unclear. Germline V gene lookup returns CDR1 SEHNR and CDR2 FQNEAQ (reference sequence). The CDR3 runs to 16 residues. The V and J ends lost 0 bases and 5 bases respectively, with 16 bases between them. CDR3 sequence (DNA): TGTGCCAGCAGCTTAGCTTCGGGTCGAGCGGGGACTGAAGCTTTCTTT. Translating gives CASSLASGRAGTEAFF. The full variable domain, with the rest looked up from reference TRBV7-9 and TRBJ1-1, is DTGVSQNPRHKITKRGQNVTFRCDPISEHNRLYWYRQTLGQGPEFLTYFQNEAQLEKSRLLSDRFSAERPKGSFSTLEIQRTEQGDSAMYLCASSLASGRAGTEAFFGQGTRLTVV.

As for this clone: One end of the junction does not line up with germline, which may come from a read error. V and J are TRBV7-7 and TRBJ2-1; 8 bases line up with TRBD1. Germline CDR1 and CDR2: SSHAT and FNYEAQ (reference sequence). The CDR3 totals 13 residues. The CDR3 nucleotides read TGTGCTAGCAGCATGGACAGGGTCAATGAGCAGTTCTTC. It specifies CASSMDRVNEQFF.

The CDR3 sequence is CASSKLGLGDTGELFF. Written as DNA, the CDR3 is TGTGCCAGTAGTAAACTGGGACTAGGCGACACCGGGGAGCTGTTTTTT. The rearrangement joins TRBV19 to TRBJ2-2; 8 nucleotides agree with TRBD2. V lost 4 bases and J lost 3; bases outside the gene matches: 7. The germline CDR1 and CDR2 sequences are LNHDA and SQIVND (reference sequence). This CDR3 contains 16 residues.

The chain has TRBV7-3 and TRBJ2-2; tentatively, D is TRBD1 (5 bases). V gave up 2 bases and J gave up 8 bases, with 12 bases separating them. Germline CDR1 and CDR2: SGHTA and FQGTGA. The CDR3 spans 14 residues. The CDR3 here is CASSLSLREGELFF. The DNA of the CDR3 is TGTGCCAGCAGCTTATCCCTCAGGGAAGGGGAGCTGTTTTTT.